The next 25 T cell receptor beta chains were all read from a single sample in a study of blood T cell repertoires in COVID-19. Produced via immunoSEQ multiplex PCR; TCRdb's table is partial and in-frame only. This table holds about 70,000 clones, 75% to 85% found once. The sequenced sample consisted of peripheral blood. The receptors derive from a woman in her 70s with acute or convalescent COVID-19.

This clone was seen just once. The chain couples TRBV12-3 or TRBV12-4 to TRBJ2-7, with D perhaps TRBD1 (5 bases). The CDR3 is made up of 12 amino acids. With 3 bases removed from V and 4 bases from J, the gap between germline ends came to 7 bases. CDR3 protein: CASSLGQYEQYF. For the CDR3, the DNA is TGTGCCAGCAGTTTGGGGCAGTACGAGCAGTACTTC.

This chain uses TRBV11-3 with TRBJ2-4; a possible D gene is TRBD2 (7 bases). Per the germline V gene, CDR1 is SGHNT and CDR2 is YENEEA. The CDR3 contains 20 residues. V was pared by 2 bases and J by 1 base, with 24 bases between. The CDR3 DNA reads TGTGCCAGCAGCTTACGGGTGAGGACAGTTCAGGGAGGGGCCAAAAACATTCAGTACTTC. This codes for CASSLRVRTVQGGAKNIQYF. The full variable domain, rest sourced from reference TRBV11-3 and TRBJ2-4, is EAGVVQSPRYKIIEKKQPVAFWCNPISGHNTLYWYLQNLGQGPELLIRYENEEAVDDSQLPKDRFSAERLKGVDSTLKIQPAELGDSAVYLCASSLRVRTVQGGAKNIQYFGAGTRLSVL.

The rearrangement joins TRBV28 to TRBJ2-7; D remains ambiguous. Germline loops: CDR1 MDHEN, CDR2 SYDVKM. V lost 4 bases, J lost 4 bases, and 8 bases lay in between. This CDR3 is 12 amino acids long. CDR3 sequence (DNA): TGTGCCAGCAGTTATCGTTCTTACGAGCAGTACTTC. This gives the protein CASSYRSYEQYF.

The genes are TRBV9 and TRBJ1-6; 7 nucleotides agree with TRBD1. Germline V gene sequence: CDR1 SGDLS, CDR2 YYNGEE. The CDR3 sequence is 15 residues long. Trimming removed 3 bases from V and 4 bases from J; junction bases left unmatched: 4. CDR3 sequence reads: CASSATGQYNSPLHF. CDR3 bases: TGTGCCAGCAGCGCGACGGGACAGTATAATTCACCCCTCCACTTT. The variable domain in full, with the rest retrieved from reference TRBV9 and TRBJ1-6, is DSGVTQTPKHLITATGQRVTLRCSPRSGDLSVYWYQQSLDQGLQFLIQYYNGEERAKGNILERFSAQQFPDLHSELNLSSLELGDSALYFCASSATGQYNSPLHFGNGTRLTVT.

V and J are TRBV2 and TRBJ2-4, with 7 bases lining up with TRBD1. Germline assignment: CDR1 SNHLY and CDR2 FYNNEI. The CDR3 extends over 14 amino acids. The V and J ends lost 6 bases and 1 base, in that order; junction bases with no gene match: 3. The CDR3 DNA reads as TGTGCCAGCAGCGACAGGGCGGCCAAAAACATTCAGTACTTC. It yields the protein CASSDRAAKNIQYF.

The gene calls are TRBV5-1 and TRBJ1-1; a weak D match, TRBD1 (6 bases). V lost 1 base and J 8 bases, leaving 18 bases between the germline ends. CDR1 and CDR2 from the germline V gene are SGHRS and YFSETQ. This CDR3 is built from 15 residues. The CDR3 reads CASSLRTDRLGEAFF. The CDR3 DNA is TGCGCCAGCAGCTTGAGGACAGACCGTTTAGGAGAAGCTTTCTTT.

The gene calls are TRBV5-1 and TRBJ2-6, with 9 bases identical to TRBD2. Germline values: CDR1 SGHRS, CDR2 YFSETQ. This CDR3 comprises 18 residues. The junction had 8 bases not matched to a gene; V was cut back by 4 bases and J by 0 bases. In DNA form, the CDR3 reads TGCGCCAGCAGCCACCGACTAGCGGCAAGCTCTGGGGCCAACGTCCTGACTTTC. The encoded protein is CASSHRLAASSGANVLTF.

V is TRBV21-1 and J is TRBJ2-4; the table's D call TRBD1 went unverified against the DNA. TRBV21-1 is given as a pseudogene. The CDR3 totals 16 residues. The CDR3 protein is CASSKGKGDISNIQYF. The CDR3, as DNA: TGTGCCAGCAGCAAAGGGAAAGGGGACATATCCAACATTCAGTACTTC.

The V call is TRBV28, the J call TRBJ2-5, with 10 bases that match TRBD2. Looked up from germline, CDR1 is MDHEN and CDR2 is SYDVKM. J was trimmed by 2 bases and V by 5 bases; bases with no gene match: 5. The CDR3 has 15 amino acids. CDR3 residues: CASSHLAGGQETQYF. The DNA of the CDR3 is TGTGCCAGCAGTCATTTAGCGGGAGGTCAAGAGACCCAGTACTTC. Combining the CDR3 with reference TRBV28 and TRBJ2-5 gives the whole variable domain DVKVTQSSRYLVKRTGEKVFLECVQDMDHENMFWYRQDPGLGLRLIYFSYDVKMKEKGDIPEGYSVSREKKERFSLILESASTNQTSMYLCASSHLAGGQETQYFGPGTRLLVL.

The chain carries TRBV28 and TRBJ1-2, with TRBD1 identical over 8 bases. The V segment lost 6 bases and the J segment 4 bases; nucleotides outside the gene matches: 10. The germline gives CDR1 MDHEN, CDR2 SYDVKM. The CDR3 runs 15 residues. The CDR3 sequence is CASRLPGQVGYGYTF. The CDR3 DNA reads as TGTGCCAGCAGACTCCCGGGACAGGTTGGCTATGGCTACACCTTC.

The chain has TRBV18 and TRBJ1-5; 7 nucleotides align to TRBD1. The J segment lost 7 bases and the V segment lost 2 bases, leaving 5 bases of the junction unmatched. The CDR3 consists of 14 residues. Germline V gene lookup returns CDR1 KGHSH and CDR2 LQKENI. Written as DNA, the CDR3 is TGTGCCAGCTCACCAAACGACAGGGCCCAGCCCCAGCATTTT. Translation gives CASSPNDRAQPQHF.

The V and J genes are TRBV28 and TRBJ1-4; tentatively, D is TRBD1 (6 bases). Germline CDR1 MDHEN, CDR2 SYDVKM. Trimming removed 8 bases at V and 5 bases at J, with 9 bases between. The CDR3 is 12 residues long. CDR3 nucleotide sequence: TGTGCCAGCGAACAGGGAAATGAAAAACTGTTTTTT. This encodes CASEQGNEKLFF.

The rearrangement links TRBV19 to TRBJ2-6, with TRBD2 as a possible D gene (6 bases). Germline V gene lookup returns CDR1 LNHDA and CDR2 SQIVND (reference sequence). V lost 7 bases, J lost 4 bases, and 20 bases lay in between. This CDR3 has 17 amino acids. The CDR3 protein is CASTRDWDLWGANVLTF. In DNA form, the CDR3 reads TGTGCCAGTACCCGGGACTGGGATTTGTGGGGGGCCAACGTCCTGACTTTC.

The V gene is TRBV9, the J gene TRBJ2-2, with TRBD2 identical over 8 bases. CDR3 length: 16 amino acids. V shed 1 base, J shed 0 bases, and the junction held 2 bases outside the gene matches. Germline assignment: CDR1 SGDLS and CDR2 YYNGEE. CDR3 region: CASSVSSGANTGELFF. CDR3 coding DNA: TGTGCCAGCAGCGTAAGTAGCGGGGCGAACACCGGGGAGCTGTTTTTT.

The chain recombines TRBV7-9 with TRBJ2-7; D unclear. Trimming left V 5 bases short and J 5 bases short, with 10 bases between. The CDR3 has 12 residues. The germline V gene has CDR1 SEHNR and CDR2 FQNEAQ (reference sequence). CDR3 sequence: CASSHVSDEQYF. The CDR3 region has the DNA TGTGCCAGCAGCCACGTCTCGGACGAGCAGTACTTC. The complete variable domain, with remaining parts taken from reference TRBV7-9 and TRBJ2-7, reads DTGVSQNPRHKITKRGQNVTFRCDPISEHNRLYWYRQTLGQGPEFLTYFQNEAQLEKSRLLSDRFSAERPKGSFSTLEIQRTEQGDSAMYLCASSHVSDEQYFGPGTRLTVT.

The CDR3 reads CASSLMQGGISGYGYTF. As DNA, the CDR3 is TGCGCCAGCAGCTTGATGCAGGGAGGAATCTCAGGCTATGGCTACACCTTC. The rearrangement uses TRBV5-1 and TRBJ1-2, with D maybe TRBD1 (5 bases). Germline V gives CDR1 SGHRS, CDR2 YFSETQ. The CDR3 sequence is 17 residues long. The germline V and J ends were trimmed by 1 base and 4 bases, with 20 bases remaining between them. Full variable domain (remainder filled in from reference TRBV5-1 and TRBJ1-2): KAGVTQTPRYLIKTRGQQVTLSCSPISGHRSVSWYQQTPGQGLQFLFEYFSETQRNKGNFPGRFSGRQFSNSRSEMNVSTLELGDSALYLCASSLMQGGISGYGYTFGSGTRLTVV.

The chain links TRBV5-1 to TRBJ1-1; D gene unclear. The V and J ends lost 0 bases and 1 base respectively, with 10 bases between them. This CDR3 is 15 amino acids long. From germline, CDR1 is SGHRS and CDR2 YFSETQ. The CDR3 is CASSLASAGNTEAFF. The CDR3 DNA follows: TGCGCCAGCAGCTTGGCGTCGGCAGGGAACACTGAAGCTTTCTTT.

This clone has only one observation. The chain couples TRBV10-3 to TRBJ2-2; the D gene is possibly TRBD2 (6 bases). Germline V lookup: CDR1 ENHRY, CDR2 SYGVKD. This CDR3 spans 16 amino acids. The V end was cut by 0 bases, the J end by 1 base, with 9 bases between. CDR3 loop: CAISESRGVNTGELFF. The CDR3 nucleotides are TGTGCCATCAGTGAGTCGCGCGGGGTGAACACCGGGGAGCTGTTTTTT.

The J gene is TRBJ2-1, the V gene TRBV11-3, with D possibly TRBD1 on 5 matching bases. Germline CDR1 reads SGHNT; CDR2 reads YENEEA. V gave up 7 bases and J gave up 5 bases, with 18 bases separating them. The CDR3 loop spans 15 amino acids. CDR3 bases: TGTGCCAGCAACTACCAGGGATTAATCAACAATGAGCAGTTCTTC. Encoded protein: CASNYQGLINNEQFF.

The chain has TRBV19 and TRBJ1-1; D unresolved. Germline CDR1 and CDR2: LNHDA and SQIVND (reference sequence). Trimming removed 4 bases at V and 4 bases at J, with 16 bases between. The CDR3 extends over 15 amino acids. This chain's CDR3 is CASSTPGMGGTEAFF. CDR3 nucleotides: TGTGCCAGTAGTACCCCTGGGATGGGAGGCACTGAAGCTTTCTTT.

The genes are TRBV4-1 and TRBJ1-2, with D possibly being TRBD1 (5 bases). The CDR3 runs 16 residues. Trimming pared 0 bases from V and 8 bases from J, leaving 19 bases between. Per the germline V gene, CDR1 is MGHRA and CDR2 is YSYEKL. The CDR3 sequence: CASSQDIQGALGGYTF. The CDR3 DNA is TGCGCCAGCAGCCAAGATATCCAAGGGGCCCTGGGGGGCTACACCTTC.

The J gene is TRBJ1-1, the V gene TRBV6-2 or TRBV6-3; 8 nucleotides align to TRBD1. Germline trimming cut 5 bases from V and 5 bases from J; bases unmatched to any gene: 10. The CDR3 totals 15 residues. Germline lookup yields CDR1 MNHEY and CDR2 SVGEGT. The CDR3 reads CASSHLRGPETEAFF. CDR3 DNA sequence: TGTGCCAGCAGTCATCTCAGGGGGCCAGAAACTGAAGCTTTCTTT.

This chain joins TRBV14 and TRBJ2-1; 8 bases fit TRBD2. The CDR3 is 14 residues long. Germline V gene lookup returns CDR1 SGHDN and CDR2 FVKESK. The trim removed 8 bases at V and 0 bases at J, leaving 3 bases unmatched. CDR3: CASWSGSSYNEQFF. The DNA for the CDR3 is TGTGCCAGCTGGAGCGGGAGCTCCTACAATGAGCAGTTCTTC. The whole variable domain, filled in from reference TRBV14 and TRBJ2-1, reads EAGVTQFPSHSVIEKGQTVTLRCDPISGHDNLYWYRRVMGKEIKFLLHFVKESKQDESGMPNNRFLAERTGGTYSTLKVQPAELEDSGVYFCASWSGSSYNEQFFGPGTRLTVL.

The rearrangement joins TRBV6-5 to TRBJ1-6, with a possible D match to TRBD1 (5 bases). The CDR3 is 12 amino acids. With 8 bases removed from V and 7 bases from J, the gap between germline ends came to 9 bases. Looked up from germline, CDR1 is MNHEY and CDR2 is SVGAGI. The CDR3 nucleotides read TGTGCCAGCGGGGCGAGGAATTCACCCCTCCACTTT. Protein: CASGARNSPLHF.

This CDR3 is CASRAISGTYEQYF. In DNA, the CDR3 is TGTGCCAGCAGGGCGATCTCAGGGACCTACGAGCAGTACTTC. J is TRBJ2-7 and V is TRBV2, with D possibly TRBD1 on 5 matching bases. Trimming took 6 bases from V and 2 from J, leaving 14 bases between them. This CDR3 has 14 residues. Germline lookup yields CDR1 SNHLY and CDR2 FYNNEI.